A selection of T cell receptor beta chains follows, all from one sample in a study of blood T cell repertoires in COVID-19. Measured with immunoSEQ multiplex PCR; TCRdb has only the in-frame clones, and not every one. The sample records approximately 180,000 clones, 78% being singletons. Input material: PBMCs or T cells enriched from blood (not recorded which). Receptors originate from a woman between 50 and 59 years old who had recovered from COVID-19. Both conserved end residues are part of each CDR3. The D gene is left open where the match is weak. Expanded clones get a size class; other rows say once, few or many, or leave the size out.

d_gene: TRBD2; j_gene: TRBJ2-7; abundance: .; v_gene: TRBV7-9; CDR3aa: CASSLPGGTPGHYF; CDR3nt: TGTGCCAGCAGCCTACCGGGGGGGACTCCAGGGCACTACTTC
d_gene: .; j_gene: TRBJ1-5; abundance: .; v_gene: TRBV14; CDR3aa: CASSQDFPGNQPQHF; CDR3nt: TGTGCCAGCAGCCAAGATTTCCCGGGCAATCAGCCCCAGCATTTT
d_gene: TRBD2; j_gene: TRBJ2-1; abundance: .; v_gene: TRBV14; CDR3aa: CASSQPPGRTSGVNEQFF; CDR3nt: TGTGCCAGCAGCCAACCCCCAGGCCGGACTAGCGGGGTCAATGAGCAGTTCTTC
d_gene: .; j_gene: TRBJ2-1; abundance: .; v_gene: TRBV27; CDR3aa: CASSRGEGLRQFF; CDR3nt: TGTGCCAGCAGTAGGGGGGAGGGTCTGAGGCAGTTCTTC
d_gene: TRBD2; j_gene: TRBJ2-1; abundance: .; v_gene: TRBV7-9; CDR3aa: CASRTLAGRSYNEQFF; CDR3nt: TGTGCCAGCAGGACCTTAGCGGGACGCTCCTACAATGAGCAGTTCTTC
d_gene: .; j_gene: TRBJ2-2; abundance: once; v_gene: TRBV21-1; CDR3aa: CASSKVGTDANTGELFF; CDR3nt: TGTGCCAGCAGCAAAGTCGGGACAGACGCGAACACCGGGGAGCTGTTTTTT
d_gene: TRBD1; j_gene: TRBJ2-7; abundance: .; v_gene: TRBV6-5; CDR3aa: CASSYHGTAPYEQYF; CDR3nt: TGTGCCAGCAGTTACCACGGGACAGCCCCCTACGAGCAGTACTTC
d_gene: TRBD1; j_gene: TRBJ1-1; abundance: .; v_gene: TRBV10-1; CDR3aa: CASSWSPDREAFF; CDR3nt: TGCGCCAGCAGTTGGTCCCCGGACAGGGAAGCTTTCTTT
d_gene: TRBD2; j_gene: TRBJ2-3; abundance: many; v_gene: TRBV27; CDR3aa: CASSSGTSGWGDTQYF; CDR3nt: TGTGCCAGCAGTTCGGGGACTAGCGGGTGGGGGGATACGCAGTATTTT
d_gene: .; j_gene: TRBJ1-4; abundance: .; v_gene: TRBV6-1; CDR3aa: CASSEGTAATNEKLFF; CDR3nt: TGTGCCAGCAGTGAAGGGACAGCAGCAACTAATGAAAAACTGTTTTTT
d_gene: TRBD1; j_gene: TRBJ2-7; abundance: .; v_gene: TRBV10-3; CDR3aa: CAIRPGTESYEQYF; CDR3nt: TGTGCCATCAGGCCGGGGACAGAGTCCTACGAGCAGTACTTC
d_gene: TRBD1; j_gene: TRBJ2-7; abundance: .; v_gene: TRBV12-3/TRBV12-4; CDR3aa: CASRATGVAEQYF; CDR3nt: TGTGCCAGCAGAGCTACAGGGGTGGCCGAGCAGTACTTC
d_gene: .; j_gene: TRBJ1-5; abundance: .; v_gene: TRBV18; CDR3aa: CASSPQGDQPQHF; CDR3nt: TGTGCCAGCTCACCACAGGGGGATCAGCCCCAGCATTTT
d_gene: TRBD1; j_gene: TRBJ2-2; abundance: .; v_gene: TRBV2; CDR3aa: CASSFGQGATGELFF; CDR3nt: TGTGCCAGCAGCTTTGGACAGGGGGCGACCGGGGAGCTGTTTTTT
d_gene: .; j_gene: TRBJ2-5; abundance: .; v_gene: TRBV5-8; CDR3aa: CASSSLPLASETQYF; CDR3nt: TGTGCCAGCAGCTCCCTCCCTCTCGCGTCAGAGACCCAGTACTTC
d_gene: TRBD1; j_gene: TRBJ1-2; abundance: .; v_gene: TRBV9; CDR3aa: CASSIGQGSGYTF; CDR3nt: TGTGCCAGCAGCATCGGACAGGGCAGCGGCTACACCTTC
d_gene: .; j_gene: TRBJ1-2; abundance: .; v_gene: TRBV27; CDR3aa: CASSQSRVPSAGGYTF; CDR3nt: TGTGCCAGCAGTCAATCCCGGGTCCCTTCGGCGGGTGGCTACACCTTC
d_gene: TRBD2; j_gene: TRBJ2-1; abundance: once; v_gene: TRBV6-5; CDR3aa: CASSKTTSGDNEQFF; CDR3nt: TGTGCCAGCAGTAAAACGACTAGCGGAGACAATGAGCAGTTCTTC
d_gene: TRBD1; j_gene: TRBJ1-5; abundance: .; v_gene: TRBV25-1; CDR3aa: CASSIGTGNNQPQHF; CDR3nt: TGTGCCAGCAGTATCGGGACAGGGAACAATCAGCCCCAGCATTTT
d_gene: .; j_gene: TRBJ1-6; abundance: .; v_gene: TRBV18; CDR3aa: CASSPGTPTINSPLHF; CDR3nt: TGTGCCAGCTCACCTGGGACACCGACCATCAATTCACCCCTCCACTTT
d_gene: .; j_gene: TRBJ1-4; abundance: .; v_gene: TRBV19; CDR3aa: CASNSRGNEKLFF; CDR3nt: TGTGCCAGTAACAGCAGGGGTAACGAAAAACTGTTTTTT
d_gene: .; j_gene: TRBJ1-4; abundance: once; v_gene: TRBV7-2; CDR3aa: CASSFGRINEKLFF; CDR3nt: TGTGCCAGCAGCTTTGGCAGGATAAATGAAAAACTGTTTTTT
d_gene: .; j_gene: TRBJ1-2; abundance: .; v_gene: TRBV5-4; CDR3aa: CASSLGRETRYGYTF; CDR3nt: TGTGCCAGCAGCTTGGGTCGGGAGACGCGCTATGGCTACACCTTC
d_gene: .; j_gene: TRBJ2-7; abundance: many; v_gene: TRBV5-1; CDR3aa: CASSLAQGPYEQYF; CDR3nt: TGCGCCAGCAGCTTGGCCCAGGGGCCCTACGAGCAGTACTTC
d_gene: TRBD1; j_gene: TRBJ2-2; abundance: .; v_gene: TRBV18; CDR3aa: CASSFQGAYTGELFF; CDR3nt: TGTGCCAGCTCATTTCAGGGGGCGTACACCGGGGAGCTGTTTTTT
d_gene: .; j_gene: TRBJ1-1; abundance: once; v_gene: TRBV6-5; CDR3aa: CASSGTRRYIEAFF; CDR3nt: TGTGCCAGCTCTGGGACAAGGAGGTACATTGAAGCTTTCTTT
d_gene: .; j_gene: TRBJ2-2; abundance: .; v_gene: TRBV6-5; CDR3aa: CASSYSETRRGELFF; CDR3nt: TGTGCCAGCAGTTACTCCGAGACACGTCGCGGGGAGCTGTTTTTT
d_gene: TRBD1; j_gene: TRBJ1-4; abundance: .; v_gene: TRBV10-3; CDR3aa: CAISGSGGVTEKLFF; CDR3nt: TGTGCCATCAGTGGGTCAGGGGGAGTGACTGAAAAACTGTTTTTT
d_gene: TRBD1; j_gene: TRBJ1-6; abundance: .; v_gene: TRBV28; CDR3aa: CASRRSRQGDSPLHF; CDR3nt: TGTGCCAGCAGACGCTCAAGACAGGGTGATTCACCCCTCCACTTT
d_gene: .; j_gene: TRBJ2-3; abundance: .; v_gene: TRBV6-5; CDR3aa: CASSYKQPTDTQYF; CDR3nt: TGTGCCAGCAGTTATAAGCAACCCACAGATACGCAGTATTTT
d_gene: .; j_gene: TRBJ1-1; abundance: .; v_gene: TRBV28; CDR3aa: CASSLGVSGGTEAFF; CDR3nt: TGTGCCAGCAGTTTAGGAGTATCGGGGGGCACTGAAGCTTTCTTT
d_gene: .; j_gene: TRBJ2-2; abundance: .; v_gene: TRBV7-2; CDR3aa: CASSSQYTGELFF; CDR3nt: TGTGCCAGCAGCTCCCAATACACCGGGGAGCTGTTTTTT
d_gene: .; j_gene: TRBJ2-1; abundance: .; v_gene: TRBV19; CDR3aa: CASSMSSAGRRYNEQFF; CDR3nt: TGTGCCAGTAGTATGTCCTCGGCGGGAAGGCGCTACAATGAGCAGTTCTTC
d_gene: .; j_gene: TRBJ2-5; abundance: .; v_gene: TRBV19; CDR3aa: CATGRDQETQYF; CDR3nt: TGTGCCACGGGCAGGGATCAAGAGACCCAGTACTTC
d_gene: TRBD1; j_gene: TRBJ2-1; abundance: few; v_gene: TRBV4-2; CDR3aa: CASSQPGDRVSNEQFF; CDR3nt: TGTGCCAGCAGCCAGCCTGGCGACAGGGTGTCCAATGAGCAGTTCTTC
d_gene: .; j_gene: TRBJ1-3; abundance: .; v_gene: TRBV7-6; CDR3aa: CASSLDPGSGNTIYF; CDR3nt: TGTGCCAGCAGCTTAGATCCGGGGTCAGGAAACACCATATATTTT
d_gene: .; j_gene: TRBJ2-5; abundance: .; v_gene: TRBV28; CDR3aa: CASSRQVIETQYF; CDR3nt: TGTGCCAGCAGCAGACAGGTGATAGAGACCCAGTACTTC
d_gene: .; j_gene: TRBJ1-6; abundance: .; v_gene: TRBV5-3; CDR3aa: CARSSGTTYNSPLHF; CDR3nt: TGTGCCAGAAGCTCCGGGACAACTTATAATTCACCCCTCCACTTT
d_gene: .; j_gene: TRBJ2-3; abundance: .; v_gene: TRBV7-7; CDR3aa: CASSLGVSSTDTQYF; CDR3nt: TGTGCCAGCAGCTTGGGAGTGTCTAGCACAGATACGCAGTATTTT
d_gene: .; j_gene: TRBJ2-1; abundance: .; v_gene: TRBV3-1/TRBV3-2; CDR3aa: CASSQVGGSEQFF; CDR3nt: TGTGCCAGCAGCCAAGTAGGTGGGAGTGAGCAGTTCTTC
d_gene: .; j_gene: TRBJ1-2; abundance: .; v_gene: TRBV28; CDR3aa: CASSLPPGISYGYTF; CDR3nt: TGTGCCAGCAGCCTCCCGCCAGGGATCAGCTATGGCTACACCTTC
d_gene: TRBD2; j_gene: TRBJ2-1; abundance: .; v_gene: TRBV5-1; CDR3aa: CASSEYSGSLNEQFF; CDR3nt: TGCGCCAGCAGCGAATATAGCGGGAGTCTCAATGAGCAGTTCTTC
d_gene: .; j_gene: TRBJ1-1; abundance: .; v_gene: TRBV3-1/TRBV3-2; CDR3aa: CASRREDTEAFF; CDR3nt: TGTGCCAGCAGGCGCGAGGACACTGAAGCTTTCTTT
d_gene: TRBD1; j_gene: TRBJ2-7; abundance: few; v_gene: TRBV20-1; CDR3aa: CSASGHRGLPYEQYF; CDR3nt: TGCAGTGCTAGTGGCCACAGGGGGCTCCCATACGAGCAGTACTTC
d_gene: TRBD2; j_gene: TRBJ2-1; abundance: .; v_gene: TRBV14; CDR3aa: CASSQGLAGYNEQFF; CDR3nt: TGTGCCAGCAGCCAAGGACTAGCGGGATACAATGAGCAGTTCTTC